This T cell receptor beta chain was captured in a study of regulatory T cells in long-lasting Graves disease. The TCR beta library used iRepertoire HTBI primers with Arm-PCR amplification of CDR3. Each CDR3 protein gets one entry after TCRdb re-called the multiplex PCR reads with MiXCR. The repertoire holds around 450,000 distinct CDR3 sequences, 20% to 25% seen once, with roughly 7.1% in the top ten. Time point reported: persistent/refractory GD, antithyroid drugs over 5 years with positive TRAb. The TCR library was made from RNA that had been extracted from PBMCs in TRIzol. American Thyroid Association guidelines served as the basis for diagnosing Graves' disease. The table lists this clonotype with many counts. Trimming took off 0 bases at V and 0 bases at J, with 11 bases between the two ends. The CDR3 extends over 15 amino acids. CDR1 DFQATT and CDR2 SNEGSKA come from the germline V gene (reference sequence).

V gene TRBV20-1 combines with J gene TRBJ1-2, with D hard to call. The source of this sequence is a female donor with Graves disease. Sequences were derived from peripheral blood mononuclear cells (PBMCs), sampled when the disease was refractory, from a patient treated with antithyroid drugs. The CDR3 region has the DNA TGCAGTGCTAGAGATGATACAGACGCTAACTATGGCTACACCTTC. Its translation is CSARDDTDANYGYTF.